The 27 T cell receptor beta chains below were found in one sample sequenced in a study of shared clonotypes between healthy human individuals. Produced via immunoSEQ multiplex PCR; TCRdb's table is partial and in-frame only. The sample contains 2 million to 3 million clones, over 85% of which appear only once. Sequencing was performed on naive CD4+ T cells from PBMCs. Indicated subset: CD45RA+ positively selected. These receptors originate from a man aged 18-30 years in good health. Some clones in this sample may be carry-over from other donors' samples.

V is TRBV9 and J is TRBJ2-1, with 9 bases lining up with TRBD1. Germline CDR1 is SGDLS and CDR2 is YYNGEE. The V segment lost 0 bases and the J segment 4 bases; nucleotides outside the gene matches: 5. The CDR3 consists of 16 residues. Here the CDR3 reads CASSVGGDRAYNEQFF. CDR3 coding DNA: TGTGCCAGCAGCGTAGGAGGGGACAGGGCGTACAATGAGCAGTTCTTC.

This chain links TRBV9 with TRBJ1-2; no clear D gene. Germline loops: CDR1 SGDLS, CDR2 YYNGEE. Deletions cut 0 bases from V and 6 bases from J, with 9 bases between. The CDR3 spans 13 residues. CDR3 protein: CASSVDQVNGYTF. CDR3 sequence (DNA): TGTGCCAGCAGCGTAGACCAGGTGAATGGCTACACCTTC.

This clone was recorded a few times. Other DNA sequences within the sample encode an identical CDR3. The chain combines TRBV30 with TRBJ1-2, with a tentative D call TRBD1 (5 bases). The CDR3 is made up of 12 amino acids. The germline V gene encodes CDR1 GTSNPN and CDR2 SVGIG (reference sequence). The V end lost 3 bases, the J end lost 4 bases, and 9 bases lay between the germline ends. The CDR3 sequence: CAWSRGGYGYTF. CDR3 in DNA: TGTGCCTGGAGCCGTGGGGGCTATGGCTACACCTTC. Based on the CDR3 plus reference TRBV30 and TRBJ1-2, the full variable domain is SQTIHQWPATLVQPVGSPLSLECTVEGTSNPNLYWYRQAAGRGLQLLFYSVGIGQISSEVPQNLSASRPQDRQFILSSKKLLLSDSGFYLCAWSRGGYGYTFGSGTRLTVV.

This clone was seen a handful of times. The chain is built from TRBV29-1 and TRBJ1-1; D ambiguous. Germline V CDR1 and CDR2: SQVTM, ANQGSEA. V gave up 0 bases and J gave up 7 bases, with 6 bases separating them. This CDR3 has 11 residues. Written as DNA, the CDR3 is TGCAGCGTTGAAGATAACCGTGAAGCTTTCTTT. Protein sequence: CSVEDNREAFF.

The CDR3 region is CASSLEKRESHEQFF. In DNA, the CDR3 is TGTGCCAGCAGCTTGGAAAAGCGGGAGTCTCATGAGCAGTTCTTC. The V and J genes are TRBV5-4 and TRBJ2-1; 8 positions agree with TRBD2. V was clipped by 0 bases and J by 8 bases; unmatched bases: 7. This CDR3 comprises 15 residues. CDR1 and CDR2 (germline): SGHNT, YYREEE (reference sequence).

In the case of this clone: The sample holds other DNA sequences that translate to the same CDR3. This sequence joins TRBV11-3 and TRBJ2-1; possible D gene TRBD2, 6 bases. This CDR3 comprises 11 residues. Looked up from germline, CDR1 is SGHNT and CDR2 is YENEEA. Deletions cut 4 bases from V and 9 bases from J, with 7 bases between. This CDR3 is CASSSGGEQFF. As DNA, the CDR3 is TGTGCCAGCAGCTCCGGGGGTGAGCAGTTCTTC.

This chain uses TRBV7-3 with TRBJ2-2; 12 nucleotides match TRBD1. V gave up 4 bases and J gave up 6 bases; unmatched junction bases: 6. Germline V CDR1 and CDR2: SGHTA, FQGTGA. This CDR3 spans 16 amino acids. As DNA, the CDR3 is TGTGCCAGCAGCTCGCCGGGACAGGGGGCACCCGGGGAGCTGTTTTTT. As protein: CASSSPGQGAPGELFF.

The chain links TRBV6-5 to TRBJ2-5; D may be TRBD1 (6 bases). Germline V gives CDR1 MNHEY, CDR2 SVGAGI. V lost 0 bases, J lost 7 bases, and 12 bases lay in between. The CDR3 is made up of 14 amino acids. The CDR3 region is CASSYSQGLGTQYF. The CDR3 nucleotides are TGTGCCAGCAGTTACTCGCAGGGGCTAGGGACCCAGTACTTC.

This clone was recorded a few times. The genes are TRBV19 and TRBJ1-5, with D possibly being TRBD1 (5 bases). V was shortened by 6 bases and J by 0 bases, with 15 bases between the two germline ends. Looked up from germline, CDR1 is LNHDA and CDR2 is SQIVND (reference sequence). This CDR3 has 16 amino acids. CDR3 sequence reads: CASSPWGGNSNQPQHF. For the CDR3, the DNA is TGTGCCAGTAGCCCTTGGGGGGGGAATAGCAATCAGCCCCAGCATTTT.

The genes are TRBV10-1 and TRBJ1-2; D gene ambiguous. The V end lost 0 bases, the J end lost 3 bases, and 23 bases lay between the germline ends. Germline-derived CDR1 and CDR2 are WNHNN and SYGVQD (reference sequence). The CDR3 consists of 19 residues. This chain's CDR3 is CASSESQAPYAIGHYGYTF. In DNA, the CDR3 is TGCGCCAGCAGTGAGTCCCAGGCACCGTATGCCATCGGGCACTATGGCTACACCTTC.

The chain has TRBV2 and TRBJ2-7; maybe TRBD1 (5 bases). V was cut by 4 bases and J by 6 bases, with 10 bases left in between. Germline-derived CDR1 and CDR2 are SNHLY and FYNNEI. The CDR3 has 12 amino acids. CDR3 loop: CASSVRGGEQYF. CDR3 in DNA: TGTGCCAGCAGTGTTAGGGGCGGCGAGCAGTACTTC.

Worth noting for this clone: Germline and junction disagree at one end, which may indicate a read error. The chain joins TRBV6-5 to TRBJ1-2; 8 positions agree with TRBD1. CDR3 length equals 11 residues. Per the germline V gene, CDR1 is MNHEY and CDR2 is SVGAGI. CDR3 sequence (DNA): TGTGCCAGCAGTAAGGACAGGGAGGAGGTTTTC. Amino acids: CASSKDREEVF.

V usage is TRBV9 and J usage is TRBJ2-1, with a weak D call TRBD2 (5 bases). CDR3 length: 15 residues. The germline CDR1 and CDR2 sequences are SGDLS and YYNGEE. Trimming took 4 bases from V and 4 from J, leaving 15 bases between them. The CDR3 region is CASSTESGTYNEQFF. The CDR3 DNA reads TGTGCCAGCAGCACAGAGAGCGGTACTTACAATGAGCAGTTCTTC.

This clone was seen once. The chain is built from TRBV15 and TRBJ1-2; D is unresolved. Trimming shortened V by 0 bases and J by 5 bases, and 7 bases separated the two germline ends. The CDR3 consists of 13 residues. In germline, CDR1 is LNHNV, CDR2 YYDKDF (reference sequence). The CDR3 here is CATSRDPGYGYTF. DNA for the CDR3: TGTGCCACCAGCAGAGATCCGGGTTATGGCTACACCTTC.

About this clone itself: One junction end disagrees with the germline gene, perhaps due to a read error. This rearrangement joins TRBV28 to TRBJ2-3; 10 bases are shared with TRBD2. The CDR3 has 14 residues. From germline, CDR1 is MDHEN and CDR2 SYDVKM. For the CDR3, the DNA is TGTGCCAGCATTTTAGCGGGGGGAGGAGATACGCAGTATTTT. Its protein is CASILAGGGDTQYF.

This chain connects TRBV28 to TRBJ2-1; the D call may be TRBD1 or TRBD2 (8 bases each). The CDR3 is 18 amino acids. Per germline, CDR1 MDHEN and CDR2 SYDVKM. The V gene lost 3 bases and the J gene lost 10 bases, with 28 bases spanning the gap. CDR3 sequence (DNA): TGTGCCAGCAGTTTGGCCAGGGGGCAGTGGACTAGCTTTGGGGAGCAGTTCTTC. Its protein is CASSLARGQWTSFGEQFF.

Note on this clone: Within the sample, other DNA sequences also encode this same CDR3. The J gene is TRBJ1-1, the V gene TRBV18, with 7 bases identical to TRBD1. CDR3 length: 15 residues. V shed 3 bases and J 0 bases; nucleotides not matched to a gene: 4. Germline V gene lookup returns CDR1 KGHSH and CDR2 LQKENI. The CDR3 sequence is CASSPRQGVNTEAFF. CDR3 in DNA: TGTGCCAGCTCACCCCGCCAGGGGGTGAACACTGAAGCTTTCTTT.

The rearrangement joins TRBV18 to TRBJ2-7; possibly TRBD1 for D (7 bases). The CDR3 consists of 16 residues. The V end was cut by 4 bases, the J end by 4 bases, with 20 bases between. Germline-derived CDR1 and CDR2 are KGHSH and LQKENI. DNA for the CDR3: TGTGCCAGCTCACAAGCCCAGGGGGAGGTACCTTACGAGCAGTACTTC. Its translation is CASSQAQGEVPYEQYF.

This chain links TRBV27 with TRBJ2-3; D is possibly TRBD1 (6 bases). Germline-derived CDR1 and CDR2 are MNHEY and SMNVEV (reference sequence). The CDR3 is 16 residues long. Trimming cost V 3 bases and J 5 bases, with 18 bases left between them. The CDR3 sequence is CASSLGATELEDTQYF. The CDR3 DNA is TGTGCCAGCAGTTTGGGGGCGACAGAACTGGAAGATACGCAGTATTTT.

The chain uses TRBV7-8 and TRBJ1-2; a possible D gene is TRBD1 (5 bases). This CDR3 is 13 amino acids long. Trimming removed 7 bases at V and 3 bases at J, with 12 bases between. Looked up from germline, CDR1 is SGHVS and CDR2 is FQNEAQ. The CDR3 bases are TGTGCCAGCAACATCCAGGGCCACTATGGCTACACCTTC. This translates into CASNIQGHYGYTF.

The chain is built from TRBV15 and TRBJ1-3; the D is unclear. This CDR3 spans 15 amino acids. Deletions cut 0 bases from V and 2 bases from J, with 8 bases between. Germline CDR1 and CDR2: LNHNV and YYDKDF (reference sequence). The CDR3 reads CATSRDTRPGNTIYF. CDR3 coding DNA: TGTGCCACCAGCAGAGATACAAGGCCTGGAAACACCATATATTTT. Complete variable domain (other parts from reference TRBV15 and TRBJ1-3): DAMVIQNPRYQVTQFGKPVTLSCSQTLNHNVMYWYQQKSSQAPKLLFHYYDKDFNNEADTPDNFQSRRPNTSFCFLDIRSPGLGDTAMYLCATSRDTRPGNTIYFGEGSWLTVV.

Points on this clone: The sample carries other DNA sequences with the same CDR3. This chain connects TRBV5-1 to TRBJ2-3, with D maybe TRBD1 (5 bases). V lost 0 bases, J lost 6 bases, and 11 bases lay in between. This CDR3 contains 14 residues. Germline CDR1 reads SGHRS; CDR2 reads YFSETQ. The CDR3 DNA reads TGCGCCAGCAGCTTGGGGCAGGGTGGGGATACGCAGTATTTT. It specifies CASSLGQGGDTQYF.

The chain is built from TRBV2 and TRBJ2-7, with D hard to call. The CDR3 totals 13 residues. Between the trimmed V and J ends, which lost 9 bases and 2 bases, there was a span of 14 bases. Germline CDR1 and CDR2: SNHLY and FYNNEI. The CDR3 reads CASQVQVTYEQYF. The DNA for the CDR3 is TGTGCCAGTCAGGTCCAGGTAACCTACGAGCAGTACTTC.

This clone was detected once. This chain joins TRBV10-3 and TRBJ2-1, with 7 bases lining up with TRBD2. V dropped 6 bases and J dropped 3; count of bases not matched to a gene: 26. The CDR3 covers 21 residues. CDR1 and CDR2 (germline): ENHRY, SYGVKD. The CDR3 reads CAISNNPGQTGGSLRYNEQFF. CDR3 DNA: TGTGCCATCAGCAATAACCCGGGCCAGACTGGCGGGAGCCTCCGCTACAATGAGCAGTTCTTC.

This chain uses TRBV5-1 with TRBJ2-3; 8 bases line up with TRBD1. This CDR3 is built from 16 residues. Germline CDR1 SGHRS, CDR2 YFSETQ. V gave up 4 bases and J gave up 4 bases; unmatched junction bases: 11. In DNA form, the CDR3 reads TGCGCCAGCAGCCCCCCGACGACAGGGGTGGCAGATACGCAGTATTTT. Amino acids: CASSPPTTGVADTQYF. Full variable domain (rest looked up from reference TRBV5-1 and TRBJ2-3): KAGVTQTPRYLIKTRGQQVTLSCSPISGHRSVSWYQQTPGQGLQFLFEYFSETQRNKGNFPGRFSGRQFSNSRSEMNVSTLELGDSALYLCASSPPTTGVADTQYFGPGTRLTVL.

The V call is TRBV7-9, the J call TRBJ2-5, with D possibly being TRBD2 (6 bases). Germline CDR1 SEHNR, CDR2 FQNEAQ (reference sequence). This CDR3 region has 14 residues. The V and J ends lost 1 base and 6 bases respectively, with 12 bases between them. This CDR3 reads CASSLEGGWQTQYF. For the CDR3, the DNA is TGTGCCAGCAGCTTAGAAGGAGGGTGGCAGACCCAGTACTTC.

The chain uses TRBV25-1 and TRBJ1-1; tentative D call: TRBD1 (5 bases). The V end lost 6 bases, the J end lost 0 bases, and 14 bases lay between the germline ends. The CDR3 loop spans 15 amino acids. The germline gives CDR1 MGHDK, CDR2 SYGVNS. In DNA form, the CDR3 reads TGTGCCAGCAGCCCCCTCCCGGGACTGAACACTGAAGCTTTCTTT. Its protein is CASSPLPGLNTEAFF.